One and the same sample provided the 17 T cell receptor beta chains below, sequenced in a study of blood T cell repertoires in COVID-19. The repertoire was sequenced with immunoSEQ multiplex PCR; TCRdb's copy has only in-frame clones and lacks some. In the table there are about 56,000 clones, 75% to 90% of which are singletons. What was sequenced was peripheral blood. These receptor sequences come from a woman aged 60-75 years with COVID-19, enrolled during active disease.

The genes are TRBV7-2 and TRBJ2-2; D gene ambiguous. This CDR3 comprises 12 residues. V dropped 6 bases and J dropped 5 bases, with 7 bases sitting between them. Germline assignment: CDR1 SGHTA and CDR2 FQGNSA. The CDR3, as DNA: TGTGCCAGCAGTCCTAGTACCGGGGAGCTGTTTTTT. This translates into CASSPSTGELFF.

The J gene is TRBJ2-7, the V gene TRBV6-5; TRBD1 might be the D (6 bases). In germline, CDR1 is MNHEY, CDR2 SVGAGI. This CDR3 region has 15 residues. V shed 6 bases and J shed 1 base, with 16 bases lying between them. The CDR3 bases are TGTGCCAGCAGCGCTGAACAGGGCAGTTCCTACGAGCAGTACTTC. Protein product: CASSAEQGSSYEQYF.

The V call is TRBV7-2, the J call TRBJ2-1; TRBD2 might be the D (6 bases). Germline V gene sequence: CDR1 SGHTA, CDR2 FQGNSA. The CDR3 length is 14 residues. The V end lost 1 base, the J end lost 4 bases, and 8 bases lay between the germline ends. CDR3 protein: CASSLVGGYNEQFF. CDR3 bases: TGTGCCAGCAGCTTAGTGGGGGGATACAATGAGCAGTTCTTC. The whole variable domain, filled in from reference TRBV7-2 and TRBJ2-1, reads GAGVSQSPSNKVTEKGKDVELRCDPISGHTALYWYRQSLGQGLEFLIYFQGNSAPDKSGLPSDRFSAERTGGSVSTLTIQRTQQEDSAVYLCASSLVGGYNEQFFGPGTRLTVL.

CDR3 bases: TGTGCCAGCTCATCTCCAGATACGCAGTATTTT. It codes for CASSSPDTQYF. The chain combines TRBV18 with TRBJ2-3; D unclear. The germline V and J ends were trimmed by 5 bases and 4 bases, with 4 bases remaining between them. CDR3 length equals 11 residues. Germline CDR1 reads KGHSH; CDR2 reads LQKENI.

The chain recombines TRBV28 with TRBJ2-7; TRBD1 matches at 7 bases. The length of the CDR3 is 14 residues. With 3 bases clipped from V and 3 bases from J, the junction kept 5 bases outside the gene matches. From germline, CDR1 is MDHEN and CDR2 SYDVKM. CDR3 bases: TGTGCCAGCAGTTTGACAGGGTCTGTCTACGAGCAGTACTTC. This translates into CASSLTGSVYEQYF.

The chain combines TRBV9 with TRBJ2-5; 7 nucleotides match TRBD2. Unmatched junction bases numbered 14, after V lost 4 bases and J lost 5 bases. The germline CDR1 and CDR2 sequences are SGDLS and YYNGEE. There are 16 residues in the CDR3. CDR3 residues: CASSPGAGEGGETQYF. CDR3 nucleotides: TGTGCCAGCAGCCCCGGCGCCGGGGAGGGAGGGGAGACCCAGTACTTC.

This rearrangement joins TRBV10-3 to TRBJ1-2, with 7 bases identical to TRBD1. The V gene end was trimmed by 0 bases and the J gene end by 5 bases; junction bases not matched to a gene: 3. CDR3 length: 14 residues. The germline V gene has CDR1 ENHRY and CDR2 SYGVKD. Written as DNA, the CDR3 is TGTGCCATCAGTGAGTCGGTACAGGGGTATGGCTACACCTTC. Translated, it gives CAISESVQGYGYTF.

This clone was recorded a few times. The chain is built from TRBV2 and TRBJ2-5; no clear D gene. This CDR3 comprises 16 residues. The germline gives CDR1 SNHLY, CDR2 FYNNEI. Trimming took off 2 bases at V and 1 base at J, with 14 bases between the two ends. Here the CDR3 reads CASSESLLLIQETQYF. As DNA, the CDR3 is TGTGCCAGCAGTGAAAGTTTGCTATTGATCCAAGAGACCCAGTACTTC.

This rearrangement joins TRBV5-8 to TRBJ1-4, with TRBD1 matching over 7 bases. This CDR3 has 14 residues. Trimming at V came to 4 bases and at J to 8 bases, leaving 8 bases not matched to a gene. Germline V CDR1 and CDR2: SGHTS, YDEGEE. CDR3 DNA sequence: TGTGCCAGCAGCAGACAGGGCAGGAGGGAAAAACTGTTTTTT. It translates to CASSRQGRREKLFF. The full variable domain, in which reference TRBV5-8 and TRBJ1-4 provide the parts outside the CDR3, is EAGVTQSPTHLIKTRGQQATLRCSPISGHTSVYWYQQALGLGLQFLLWYDEGEERNRGNFPPRFSGRQFPNYSSELNVNALELEDSALYLCASSRQGRREKLFFGSGTQLSVL.

The chain employs TRBV25-1 and TRBJ1-2; TRBD1 matches at 9 bases. The CDR3 is made up of 16 amino acids. V gave up 6 bases and J gave up 6 bases; unmatched junction bases: 14. Looked up from germline, CDR1 is MGHDK and CDR2 is SYGVNS. The CDR3 DNA reads as TGTGCCAGCAGCCAGCTGGGGGACAGGGATCTGGATGGCTACACCTTC. Translating it yields CASSQLGDRDLDGYTF.

The count of this clone is one. The V call is TRBV7-9, the J call TRBJ1-6, with D hard to call. The germline gives CDR1 SEHNR, CDR2 FQNEAQ (reference sequence). The CDR3 covers 15 residues. Trimming removed 5 bases at V and 6 bases at J, with 14 bases between. Here the CDR3 reads CASSPPGNPNSPLHF. DNA for the CDR3: TGTGCCAGCAGCCCCCCGGGAAATCCTAATTCACCCCTCCACTTT.

This chain links TRBV12-3 or TRBV12-4 with TRBJ2-5; unclear D gene. The CDR3 totals 13 residues. Trimming removed 6 bases from V and 2 bases from J, with 10 bases in between. The CDR3 nucleotides read TGTGCCAGCAGCTCACAAGTACAAGAGACCCAGTACTTC. Its translation is CASSSQVQETQYF.

V usage is TRBV27 and J usage is TRBJ2-7; 8 nucleotides line up with TRBD1. V lost 4 bases and J lost 0; bases outside the gene matches: 2. Germline V lookup: CDR1 MNHEY, CDR2 SMNVEV (reference sequence). This CDR3 has 14 amino acids. CDR3: CASSYRGNSYEQYF. CDR3 coding DNA: TGTGCCAGCAGTTACAGGGGGAACTCCTACGAGCAGTACTTC.

The rearrangement uses TRBV4-2 and TRBJ1-3, with TRBD1 as a possible D gene (6 bases). Trimming shortened V by 4 bases and J by 0 bases, and 16 bases separated the two germline ends. This CDR3 spans 17 amino acids. Germline CDR1 LGHNA, CDR2 YNFKEQ. CDR3: CASSLQGGSFSGNTIYF. CDR3 sequence (DNA): TGTGCCAGCAGCCTCCAAGGGGGTTCTTTCTCTGGAAACACCATATATTTT.

The V and J genes are TRBV5-8 and TRBJ2-2, with a tentative D call TRBD2 (5 bases). The CDR3 extends over 15 amino acids. From germline, CDR1 is SGHTS and CDR2 YDEGEE. Between the trimmed V and J ends, which lost 4 bases and 6 bases, there was a span of 16 bases. CDR3 coding DNA: TGTGCCAGCAGCCCCGCAGCCCGGGGATCCGGGGAGCTGTTTTTT. Translation: CASSPAARGSGELFF.

The V gene is TRBV6-1, the J gene TRBJ2-3; maybe TRBD2 (6 bases). This CDR3 region has 16 residues. Germline CDR1 is MNHNS and CDR2 is SASEGT. Trimming cost V 4 bases and J 2 bases, with 16 bases left between them. CDR3 DNA sequence: TGTGCCAGCAGTGCTCGAGGGAGGACCCCCACAGATACGCAGTATTTT. Protein: CASSARGRTPTDTQYF.

The rearrangement links TRBV13 to TRBJ2-7; D may be TRBD1 (6 bases). Trimming removed 4 bases at V and 5 bases at J, with 12 bases between. The germline gives CDR1 PRHDT, CDR2 FYEKMQ (reference sequence). CDR3 size: 13 residues. CDR3 coding DNA: TGTGCCAGCAGCTCAGGCAGGGGCGACGAGCAGTACTTC. It translates to CASSSGRGDEQYF.